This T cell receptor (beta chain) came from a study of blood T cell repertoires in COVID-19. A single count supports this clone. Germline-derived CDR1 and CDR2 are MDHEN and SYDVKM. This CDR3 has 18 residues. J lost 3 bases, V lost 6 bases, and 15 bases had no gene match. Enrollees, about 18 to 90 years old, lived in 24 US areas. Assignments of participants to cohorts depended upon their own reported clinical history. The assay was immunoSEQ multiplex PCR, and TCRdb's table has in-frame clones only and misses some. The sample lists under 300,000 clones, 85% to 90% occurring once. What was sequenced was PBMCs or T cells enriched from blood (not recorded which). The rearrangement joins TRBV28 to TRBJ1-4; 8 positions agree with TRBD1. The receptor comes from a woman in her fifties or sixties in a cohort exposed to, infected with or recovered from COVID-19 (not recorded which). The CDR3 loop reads CASRYDRGLRFPNEKLFF. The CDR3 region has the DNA TGTGCCAGCAGGTACGACAGGGGCCTTCGATTTCCTAATGAAAAACTGTTTTTT.